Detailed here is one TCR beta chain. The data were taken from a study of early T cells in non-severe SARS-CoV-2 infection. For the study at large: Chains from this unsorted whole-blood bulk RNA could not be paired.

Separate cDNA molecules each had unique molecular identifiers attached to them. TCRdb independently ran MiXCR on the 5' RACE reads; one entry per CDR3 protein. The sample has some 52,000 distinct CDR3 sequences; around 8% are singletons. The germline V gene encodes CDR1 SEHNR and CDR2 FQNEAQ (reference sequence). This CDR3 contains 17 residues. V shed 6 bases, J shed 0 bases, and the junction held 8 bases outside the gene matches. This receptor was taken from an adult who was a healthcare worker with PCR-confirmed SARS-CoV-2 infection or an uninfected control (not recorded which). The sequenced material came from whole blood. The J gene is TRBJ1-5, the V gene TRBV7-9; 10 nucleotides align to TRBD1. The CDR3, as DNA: TGTGCCAGCAGACCCGGGACAGGGGATCATAGCAATCAGCCCCAGCATTTT. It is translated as CASRPGTGDHSNQPQHF.